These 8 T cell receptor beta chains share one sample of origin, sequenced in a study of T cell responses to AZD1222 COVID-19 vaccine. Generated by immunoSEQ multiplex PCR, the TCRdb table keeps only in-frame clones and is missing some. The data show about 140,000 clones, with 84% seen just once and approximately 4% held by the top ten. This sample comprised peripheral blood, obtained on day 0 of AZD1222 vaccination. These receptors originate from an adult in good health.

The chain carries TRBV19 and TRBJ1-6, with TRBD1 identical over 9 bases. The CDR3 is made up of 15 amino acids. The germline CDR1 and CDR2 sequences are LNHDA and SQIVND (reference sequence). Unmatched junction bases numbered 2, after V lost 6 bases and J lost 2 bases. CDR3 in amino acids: CASRGTGTYNSPLHF. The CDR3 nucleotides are TGTGCCAGTAGGGGGACAGGGACCTATAATTCACCCCTCCACTTT.

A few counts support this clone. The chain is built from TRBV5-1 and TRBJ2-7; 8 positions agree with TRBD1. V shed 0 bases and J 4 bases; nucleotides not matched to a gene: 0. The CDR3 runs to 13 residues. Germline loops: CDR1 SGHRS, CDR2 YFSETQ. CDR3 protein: CASSLGTGYEQYF. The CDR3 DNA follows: TGCGCCAGCAGCTTGGGGACAGGGTACGAGCAGTACTTC.

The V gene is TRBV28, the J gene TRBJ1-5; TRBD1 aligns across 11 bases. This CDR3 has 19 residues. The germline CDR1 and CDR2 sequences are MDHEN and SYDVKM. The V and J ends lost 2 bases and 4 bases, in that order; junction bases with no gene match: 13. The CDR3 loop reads CASSLPSHSGQGGNQPQHF. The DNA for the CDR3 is TGTGCCAGCAGTTTACCCAGCCATTCGGGACAGGGGGGAAATCAGCCCCAGCATTTT.

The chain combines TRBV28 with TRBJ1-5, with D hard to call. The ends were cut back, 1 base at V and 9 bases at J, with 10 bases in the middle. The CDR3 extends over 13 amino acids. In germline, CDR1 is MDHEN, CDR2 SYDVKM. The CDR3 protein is CASSLSGSMPQHF. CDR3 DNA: TGTGCCAGCAGTTTATCCGGATCCATGCCCCAGCATTTT.

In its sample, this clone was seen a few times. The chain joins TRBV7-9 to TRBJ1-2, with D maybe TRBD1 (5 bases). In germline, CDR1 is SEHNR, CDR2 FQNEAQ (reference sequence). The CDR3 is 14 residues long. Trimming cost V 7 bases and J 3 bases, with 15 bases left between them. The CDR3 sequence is CASTEGSGDYGYTF. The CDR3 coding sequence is TGTGCCAGCACCGAGGGGAGCGGGGACTATGGCTACACCTTC. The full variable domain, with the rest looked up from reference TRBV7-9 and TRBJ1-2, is DTGVSQNPRHKITKRGQNVTFRCDPISEHNRLYWYRQTLGQGPEFLTYFQNEAQLEKSRLLSDRFSAERPKGSFSTLEIQRTEQGDSAMYLCASTEGSGDYGYTFGSGTRLTVV.

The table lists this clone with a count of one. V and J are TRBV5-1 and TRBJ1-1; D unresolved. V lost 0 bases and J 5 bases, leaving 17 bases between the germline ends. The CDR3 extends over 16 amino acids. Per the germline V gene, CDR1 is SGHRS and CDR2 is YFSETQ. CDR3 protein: CASSLGGGMERTEAFF. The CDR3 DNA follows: TGCGCCAGCAGCTTGGGGGGAGGTATGGAGAGGACTGAAGCTTTCTTT.

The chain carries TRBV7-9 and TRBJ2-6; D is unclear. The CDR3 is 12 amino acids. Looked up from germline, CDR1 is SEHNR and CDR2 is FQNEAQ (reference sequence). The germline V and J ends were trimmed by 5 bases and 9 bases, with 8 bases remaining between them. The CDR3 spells CASSPGINVLTF. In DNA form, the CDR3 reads TGTGCCAGCAGCCCCGGTATCAACGTCCTGACTTTC.

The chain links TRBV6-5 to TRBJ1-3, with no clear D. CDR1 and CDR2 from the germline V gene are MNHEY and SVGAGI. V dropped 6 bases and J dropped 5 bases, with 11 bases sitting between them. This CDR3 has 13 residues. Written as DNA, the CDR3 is TGTGCCAGCAGGCGGAGAGGGAGAAACACCATATATTTT. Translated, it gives CASRRRGRNTIYF.